This entry lists 6 T cell receptor beta chains sequenced from one sample in a study of cytomegalovirus exposure and HLA in healthy donors (dated by TCRdb to the late 2010s). Libraries were made using the immunoSEQ multiplex PCR assay. For the multiplex PCR, a mixture combining 60 forward primers for TCR Vbeta segments and 13 reverse primers for TCR Jbeta segments was used. Not all clones reach the TCRdb copy of this immuneACCESS table, which keeps in-frame sequences only. Checked studies attribute under half of the gap to unresolved V genes and leave the rest unexplained. This sample holds about 67,000 clones; 80% to 90% were observed only once. Roughly an eighth of the sample is taken by the ten largest. Sequenced material: PBMCs. These receptors originate from a woman aged 25 to 45 in good health and CMV-seropositive.

The chain carries TRBV5-8 and TRBJ2-1; D gene uncertain. The CDR3 length is 15 residues. The V end lost 0 bases, the J end lost 4 bases, and 11 bases lay between the germline ends. CDR1 is SGHTS, CDR2 YDEGEE, per germline. The CDR3 loop reads CASSLGVSMYNEQFF. The CDR3 DNA sequence: TGTGCCAGCAGCTTGGGAGTTTCGATGTACAATGAGCAGTTCTTC.

This clone was detected only once. V gene TRBV18 combines with J gene TRBJ2-4; D gene uncertain. Germline-derived CDR1 and CDR2 are KGHSH and LQKENI. Trimming left V 3 bases short and J 1 base short, with 13 bases between. This CDR3 comprises 16 residues. The CDR3 sequence is CASSPPPAGAKNIQYF. CDR3 nucleotides: TGTGCCAGCTCACCGCCGCCGGCCGGGGCCAAAAACATTCAGTACTTC. Filled out from reference TRBV18 and TRBJ2-4, the complete variable domain reads NAGVMQNPRHLVRRRGQEARLRCSPMKGHSHVYWYRQLPEEGLKFMVYLQKENIIDESGMPKERFSAEFPKEGPSILRIQQVVRGDSAAYFCASSPPPAGAKNIQYFGAGTRLSVL.

V and J are TRBV30 and TRBJ2-1; weak D call: TRBD1 (6 bases). This CDR3 spans 12 amino acids. From germline, CDR1 is GTSNPN and CDR2 SVGIG (reference sequence). Between the trimmed V and J ends, which lost 2 bases and 4 bases, there was a span of 6 bases. CDR3 bases: TGTGCCTGGAGTACAGGGTACAATGAGCAGTTCTTC. Its protein product is CAWSTGYNEQFF.

The genes are TRBV7-6 and TRBJ2-2, with 7 bases aligning to TRBD2. The CDR3 has 15 residues. Germline values: CDR1 SGHVS, CDR2 FNYEAQ. The J segment lost 5 bases and the V segment lost 5 bases, leaving 8 bases of the junction unmatched. Here the CDR3 reads CASSQPAGLTGELFF. The CDR3 region has the DNA TGTGCCAGCAGCCAACCAGCGGGACTGACCGGGGAGCTGTTTTTT.

The table lists this clone with a count of one. V is TRBV4-2 and J is TRBJ2-7; TRBD1 agrees at 7 bases. After removal of 6 bases from V and 5 bases from J, the junction contained 10 bases not matched to a gene. There are 14 residues in the CDR3. The germline gives CDR1 LGHNA, CDR2 YNFKEQ. The CDR3 loop is CASRHRGEVDEQYF. The CDR3 DNA reads as TGTGCCAGCAGACACAGGGGCGAGGTGGACGAGCAGTACTTC.

The rearrangement uses TRBV28 and TRBJ2-7; 7 nucleotides match TRBD2. The CDR3 loop spans 15 amino acids. Per the germline V gene, CDR1 is MDHEN and CDR2 is SYDVKM. The ends lost 5 bases at V and 2 bases at J; junction bases unmatched: 9. The CDR3 sequence is CASSPGGYPPYEQYF. CDR3 nucleotide sequence: TGTGCCAGCAGTCCCGGGGGGTACCCCCCCTACGAGCAGTACTTC.